This TCR beta chain was recovered during a study of beta chain features in type 1 diabetes. Findings and caveats of the study: Across all four CD4+ subsets, people with type 1 diabetes showed modestly shorter TCRB CDR3s. The question of HLA type influencing TCRB rearrangement was one that remained unresolved here. In type 1 diabetes patients, VDJ junctions had fewer insertions; deletions at these junctions were more frequent.

What was sequenced were expressed TCRB transcripts, since all of the isolated RNA had been reverse transcribed. Assay used: immunoSEQ multiplex PCR; TCRdb lists only in-frame clones, some missing. The sample consists of over 150,000 clones, about 9.3% of them appearing once. Germline V gives CDR1 LNHDA, CDR2 SQIVND (reference sequence). CDR3 size: 12 residues. V lost 6 bases, J lost 5 bases, and 10 bases lay in between. This clone came up a few times. Its antigen is undetermined. Every donor had blood drawn once into heparin, roughly 0.11 L on average. The chain uses TRBV19 and TRBJ2-5, with D hard to call. This clonotype was obtained from a man aged 25-45 years with type 1 diabetes. The specimen sequenced was central memory CD4+ T cells from blood. The CDR3 bases are TGTGCCAGTAGCTTCAACATGGAGACCCAGTACTTC. Residues: CASSFNMETQYF. Full variable domain (outside the CDR3, taken from reference TRBV19 and TRBJ2-5): DGGITQSPKYLFRKEGQNVTLSCEQNLNHDAMYWYRQDPGQGLRLIYYSQIVNDFQKGDIAEGYSVSREKKESFPLTVTSAQKNPTAFYLCASSFNMETQYFGPGTRLLVL.